These 3 T cell receptor beta chains came from one sample sequenced in a study of blood T cell repertoires in COVID-19. Data came from immunoSEQ multiplex PCR; TCRdb stores just in-frame clones and leaves some out. This sample has about 190,000 clones; around 84% occur once, and the top ten carry under 4%. Sequencing was performed on PBMCs or T cells enriched from blood (not recorded which). The receptor source for this set is a woman aged 25 to 39 who had been exposed to COVID-19.

The J gene is TRBJ1-5, the V gene TRBV6-2 or TRBV6-3; D unresolved. The CDR3 sequence is 16 residues long. Germline V gene data show CDR1 as MNHEY and CDR2 as SVGEGT. The V end was cut by 3 bases, the J end by 1 base, with 13 bases between. Here the CDR3 DNA reads TGTGCCAGCAGTTATGGAACCCGAGGGAGCAATCAGCCCCAGCATTTT. Translation: CASSYGTRGSNQPQHF.

The J gene is TRBJ2-2, the V gene TRBV4-1; a weak D match, TRBD2 (5 bases). V lost 0 bases to trimming and J lost 7 bases, with 9 bases between them. The CDR3 consists of 14 residues. Germline V lookup: CDR1 MGHRA, CDR2 YSYEKL. CDR3 nucleotide sequence: TGCGCCAGCAGCCAAGATAATCGGGACGGGGAGCTGTTTTTT. Translation: CASSQDNRDGELFF.

The genes are TRBV2 and TRBJ1-2; D is ambiguous. Trimming took off 5 bases at V and 7 bases at J, with 11 bases between the two ends. CDR3 length: 12 amino acids. Germline V gives CDR1 SNHLY, CDR2 FYNNEI. CDR3 loop: CASSRRSRGYTF. The CDR3 coding sequence is TGTGCCAGCAGTCGTCGTTCTCGTGGCTACACCTTC.